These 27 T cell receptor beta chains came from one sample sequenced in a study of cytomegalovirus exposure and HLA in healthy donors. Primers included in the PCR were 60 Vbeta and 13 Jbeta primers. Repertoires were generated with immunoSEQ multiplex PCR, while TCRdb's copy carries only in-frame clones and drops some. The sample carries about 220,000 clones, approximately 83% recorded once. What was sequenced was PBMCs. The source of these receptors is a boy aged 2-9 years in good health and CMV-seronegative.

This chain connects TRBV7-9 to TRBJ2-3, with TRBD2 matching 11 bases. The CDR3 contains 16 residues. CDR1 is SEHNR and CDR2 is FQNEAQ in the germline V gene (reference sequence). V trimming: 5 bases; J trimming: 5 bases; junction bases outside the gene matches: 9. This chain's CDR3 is CASSPGTSGRGDTQYF. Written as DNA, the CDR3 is TGTGCCAGCAGCCCGGGGACTAGCGGCCGAGGAGATACGCAGTATTTT.

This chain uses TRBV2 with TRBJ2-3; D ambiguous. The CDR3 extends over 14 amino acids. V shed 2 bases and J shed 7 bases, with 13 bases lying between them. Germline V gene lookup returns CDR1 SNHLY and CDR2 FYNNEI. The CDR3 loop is CASSERRGGNTQYF. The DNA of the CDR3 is TGTGCCAGCAGTGAAAGGCGAGGCGGAAATACGCAGTATTTT.

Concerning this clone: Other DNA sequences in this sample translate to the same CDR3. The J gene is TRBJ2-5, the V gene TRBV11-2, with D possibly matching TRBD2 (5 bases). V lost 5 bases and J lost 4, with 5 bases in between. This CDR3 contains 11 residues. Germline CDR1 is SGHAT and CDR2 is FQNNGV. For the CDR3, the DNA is TGTGCCAGCAGCCGGGGAGAGACCCAGTACTTC. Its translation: CASSRGETQYF.

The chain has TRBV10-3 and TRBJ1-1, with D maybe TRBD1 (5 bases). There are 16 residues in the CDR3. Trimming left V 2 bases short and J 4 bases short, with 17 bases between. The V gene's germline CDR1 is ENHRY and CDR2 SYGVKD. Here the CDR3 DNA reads TGTGCCATCAGTGAGCCCGCGGCGGGGGTATCCACTGAAGCTTTCTTT. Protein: CAISEPAAGVSTEAFF.

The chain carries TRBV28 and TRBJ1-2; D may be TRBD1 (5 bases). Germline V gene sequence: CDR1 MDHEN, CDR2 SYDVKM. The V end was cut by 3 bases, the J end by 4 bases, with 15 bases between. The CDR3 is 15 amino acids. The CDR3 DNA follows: TGTGCCAGCAGTTTCGCATCCCTAGGGGTCTATGGCTACACCTTC. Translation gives CASSFASLGVYGYTF.

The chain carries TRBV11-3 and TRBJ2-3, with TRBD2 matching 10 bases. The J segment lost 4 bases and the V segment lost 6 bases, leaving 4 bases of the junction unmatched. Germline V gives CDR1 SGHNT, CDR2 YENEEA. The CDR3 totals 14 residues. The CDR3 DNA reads TGTGCCAGCAGTAAGCGGGAGGGCTCAGATACGCAGTATTTT. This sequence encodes CASSKREGSDTQYF.

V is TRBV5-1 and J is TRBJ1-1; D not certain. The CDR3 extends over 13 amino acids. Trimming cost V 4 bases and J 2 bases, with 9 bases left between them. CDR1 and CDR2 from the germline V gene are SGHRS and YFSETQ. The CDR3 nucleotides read TGCGCCAGCAGCGTCGACTCTAACACTGAAGCTTTCTTT. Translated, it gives CASSVDSNTEAFF.

DNA of the CDR3: TGCGCCAGCAGCGCCGGGACTCTCCAAGAGACCCAGTACTTC. It translates to CASSAGTLQETQYF. This chain joins TRBV5-1 and TRBJ2-5; possibly TRBD2 for D (6 bases). The CDR3 loop spans 14 amino acids. Germline loops: CDR1 SGHRS, CDR2 YFSETQ. Trimming cost V 4 bases and J 1 base, with 11 bases left between them.

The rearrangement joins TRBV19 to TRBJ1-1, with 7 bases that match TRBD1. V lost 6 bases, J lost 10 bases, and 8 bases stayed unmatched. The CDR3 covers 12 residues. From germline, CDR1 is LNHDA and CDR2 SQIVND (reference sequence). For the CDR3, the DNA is TGTGCCAGTAGCCAGGGGGGTCTCGGAGCTTTCTTT. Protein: CASSQGGLGAFF.

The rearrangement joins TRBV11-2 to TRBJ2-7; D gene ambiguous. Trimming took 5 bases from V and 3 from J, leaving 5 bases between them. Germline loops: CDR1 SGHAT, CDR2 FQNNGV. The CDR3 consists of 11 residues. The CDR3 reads CASSLVYEQYF. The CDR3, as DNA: TGTGCCAGCAGCCTTGTCTACGAGCAGTACTTC. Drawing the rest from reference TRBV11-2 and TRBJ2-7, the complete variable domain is EAGVAQSPRYKIIEKRQSVAFWCNPISGHATLYWYQQILGQGPKLLIQFQNNGVVDDSQLPKDRFSAERLKGVDSTLKIQPAKLEDSAVYLCASSLVYEQYFGPGTRLTVT.

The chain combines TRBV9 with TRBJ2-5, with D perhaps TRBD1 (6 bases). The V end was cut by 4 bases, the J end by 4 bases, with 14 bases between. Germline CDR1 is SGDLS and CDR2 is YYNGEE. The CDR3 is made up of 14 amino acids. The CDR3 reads CASSPLQGPETQYF. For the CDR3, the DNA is TGTGCCAGCAGCCCTCTGCAGGGGCCAGAGACCCAGTACTTC.

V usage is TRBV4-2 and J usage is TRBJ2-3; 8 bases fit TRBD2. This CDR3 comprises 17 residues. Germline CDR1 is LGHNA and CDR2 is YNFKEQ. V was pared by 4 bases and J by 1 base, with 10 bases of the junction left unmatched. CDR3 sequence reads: CASSRGVLTSGTDTQYF. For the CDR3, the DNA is TGTGCCAGCAGCCGCGGCGTGTTGACTAGCGGCACAGATACGCAGTATTTT.

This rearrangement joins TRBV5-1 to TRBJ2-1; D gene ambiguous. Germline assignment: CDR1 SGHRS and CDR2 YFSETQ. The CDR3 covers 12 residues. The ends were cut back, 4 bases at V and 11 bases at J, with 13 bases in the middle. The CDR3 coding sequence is TGCGCCAGCAGCCTATCGACTGAGCAGCAGTTCTTC. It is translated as CASSLSTEQQFF.

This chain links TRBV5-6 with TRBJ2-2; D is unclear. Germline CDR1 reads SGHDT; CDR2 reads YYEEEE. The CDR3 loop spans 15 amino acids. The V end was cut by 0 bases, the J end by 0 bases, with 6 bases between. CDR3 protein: CASSLGATNTGELFF. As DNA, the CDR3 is TGTGCCAGCAGCTTGGGGGCCACGAACACCGGGGAGCTGTTTTTT. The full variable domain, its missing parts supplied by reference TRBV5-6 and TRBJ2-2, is DAGVTQSPTHLIKTRGQQVTLRCSPKSGHDTVSWYQQALGQGPQFIFQYYEEEERQRGNFPDRFSGHQFPNYSSELNVNALLLGDSALYLCASSLGATNTGELFFGEGSRLTVL.

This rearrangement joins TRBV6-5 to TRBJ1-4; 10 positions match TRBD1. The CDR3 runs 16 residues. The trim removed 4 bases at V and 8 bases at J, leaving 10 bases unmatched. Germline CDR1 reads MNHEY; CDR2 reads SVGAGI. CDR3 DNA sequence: TGTGCCAGCAGTTTTTACTTCGGGACAGGGGAGGAAAAACTGTTTTTT. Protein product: CASSFYFGTGEEKLFF.

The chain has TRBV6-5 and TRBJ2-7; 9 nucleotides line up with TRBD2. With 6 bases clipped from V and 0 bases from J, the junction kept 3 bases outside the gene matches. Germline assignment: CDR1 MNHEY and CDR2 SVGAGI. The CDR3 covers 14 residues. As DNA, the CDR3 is TGTGCCAGCAGCCTTAGCGGGAGCTCCTACGAGCAGTACTTC. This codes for CASSLSGSSYEQYF.

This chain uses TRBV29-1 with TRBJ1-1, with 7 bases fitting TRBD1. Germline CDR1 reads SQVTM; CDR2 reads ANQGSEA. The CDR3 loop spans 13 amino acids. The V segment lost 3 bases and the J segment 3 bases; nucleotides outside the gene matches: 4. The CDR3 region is CSVEKGADTEAFF. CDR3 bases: TGCAGCGTTGAGAAGGGGGCCGACACTGAAGCTTTCTTT.

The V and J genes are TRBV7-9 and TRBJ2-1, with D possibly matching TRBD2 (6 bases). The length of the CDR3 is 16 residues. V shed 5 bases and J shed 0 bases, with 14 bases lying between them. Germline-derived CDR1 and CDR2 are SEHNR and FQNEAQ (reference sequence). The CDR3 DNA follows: TGTGCCAGCAGCCCACCGGGGGTTAGCTCCTACAATGAGCAGTTCTTC. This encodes CASSPPGVSSYNEQFF.

Here the CDR3 DNA reads TGTGCCACCAGCAGAGATCTGGACAGAAGTAATTCACCCCTCCACTTT. This sequence encodes CATSRDLDRSNSPLHF. V usage is TRBV15 and J usage is TRBJ1-6; D may be TRBD1 (6 bases). This CDR3 spans 16 amino acids. The V end was cut by 0 bases, the J end by 6 bases, with 12 bases between. In germline, CDR1 is LNHNV, CDR2 YYDKDF (reference sequence).

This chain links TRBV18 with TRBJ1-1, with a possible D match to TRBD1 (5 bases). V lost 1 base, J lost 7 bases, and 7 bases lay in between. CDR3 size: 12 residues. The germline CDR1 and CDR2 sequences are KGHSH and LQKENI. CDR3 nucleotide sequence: TGTGCCAGCTCACCACGCCAGGGTGAAGCTTTCTTT. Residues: CASSPRQGEAFF.

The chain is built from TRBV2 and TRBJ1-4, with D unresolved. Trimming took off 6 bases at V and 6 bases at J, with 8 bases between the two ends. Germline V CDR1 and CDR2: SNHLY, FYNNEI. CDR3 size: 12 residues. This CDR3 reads CASSASDEKLFF. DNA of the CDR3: TGTGCCAGCAGCGCGTCCGATGAAAAACTGTTTTTT.

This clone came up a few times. CDR3 sequence: CASSAQLAGGIDEQFF. The CDR3 coding sequence is TGCGCCAGCAGCGCGCAACTAGCGGGAGGAATTGATGAGCAGTTCTTC. The rearrangement joins TRBV4-1 to TRBJ2-1; TRBD2 agrees at 12 bases. V lost 5 bases, J lost 8 bases, and 10 bases stayed unmatched. Germline CDR1 and CDR2: MGHRA and YSYEKL. The CDR3 totals 16 residues.

The CDR3 protein is CASSYSSGGVAFF. The CDR3 bases are TGTGCCAGCAGTTACTCATCAGGAGGGGTAGCTTTCTTT. The genes are TRBV6-5 and TRBJ1-1; tentative D call: TRBD1 (5 bases). Trimming shortened V by 0 bases and J by 10 bases, and 12 bases separated the two germline ends. This CDR3 is built from 13 residues. Germline assignment: CDR1 MNHEY and CDR2 SVGAGI.

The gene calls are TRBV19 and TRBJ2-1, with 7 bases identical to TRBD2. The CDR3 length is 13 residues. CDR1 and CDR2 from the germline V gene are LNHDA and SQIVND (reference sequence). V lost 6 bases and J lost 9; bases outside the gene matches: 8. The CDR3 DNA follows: TGTGCCAGTAGAGACGGACTAGTTACTGAGCAGTTCTTC. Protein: CASRDGLVTEQFF.

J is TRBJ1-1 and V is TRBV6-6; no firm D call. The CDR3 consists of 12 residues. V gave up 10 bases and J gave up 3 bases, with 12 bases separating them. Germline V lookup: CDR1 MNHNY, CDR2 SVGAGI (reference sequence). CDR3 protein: CATRGGDTEAFF. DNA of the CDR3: TGTGCCACTAGAGGCGGCGACACTGAAGCTTTCTTT.

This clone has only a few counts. This CDR3 reads CASRGLAEVDTQYF. In DNA form, the CDR3 reads TGTGCCAGCAGAGGACTAGCGGAAGTGGATACGCAGTATTTT. The chain combines TRBV6-1 with TRBJ2-3; 10 bases are a match to TRBD2. CDR3 size: 14 residues. J gave up 6 bases and V 6 bases, and 6 bases lay outside the gene matches. In germline, CDR1 is MNHNS, CDR2 SASEGT.

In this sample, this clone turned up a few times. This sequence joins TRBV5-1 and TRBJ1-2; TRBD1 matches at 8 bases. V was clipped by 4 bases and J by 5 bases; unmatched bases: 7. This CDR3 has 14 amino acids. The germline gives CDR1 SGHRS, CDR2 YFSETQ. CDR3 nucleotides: TGCGCCAGCAGCCCACAGGGGGAAGGGTATGGCTACACCTTC. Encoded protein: CASSPQGEGYGYTF.